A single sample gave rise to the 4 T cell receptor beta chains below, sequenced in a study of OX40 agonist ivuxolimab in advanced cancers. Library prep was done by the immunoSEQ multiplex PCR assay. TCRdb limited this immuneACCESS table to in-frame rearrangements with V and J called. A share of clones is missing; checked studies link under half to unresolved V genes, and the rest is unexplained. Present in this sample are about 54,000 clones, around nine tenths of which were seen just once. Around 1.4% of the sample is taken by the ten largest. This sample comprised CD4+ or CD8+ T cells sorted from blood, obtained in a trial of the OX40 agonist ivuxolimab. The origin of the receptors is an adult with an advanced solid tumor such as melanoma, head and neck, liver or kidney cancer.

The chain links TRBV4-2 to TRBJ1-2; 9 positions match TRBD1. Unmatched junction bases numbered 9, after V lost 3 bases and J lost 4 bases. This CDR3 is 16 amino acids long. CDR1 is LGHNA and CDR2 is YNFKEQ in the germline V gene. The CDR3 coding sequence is TGTGCCAGCAGCCAGGGACAGGGACCCGGCGGCTATGGCTACACCTTC. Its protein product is CASSQGQGPGGYGYTF.

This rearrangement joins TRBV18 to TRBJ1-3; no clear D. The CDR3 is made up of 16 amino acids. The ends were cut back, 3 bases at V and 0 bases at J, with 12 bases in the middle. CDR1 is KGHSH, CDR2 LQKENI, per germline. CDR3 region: CASSPPTLTSGNTIYF. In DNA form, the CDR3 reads TGTGCCAGCTCACCGCCCACTCTTACCTCTGGAAACACCATATATTTT.

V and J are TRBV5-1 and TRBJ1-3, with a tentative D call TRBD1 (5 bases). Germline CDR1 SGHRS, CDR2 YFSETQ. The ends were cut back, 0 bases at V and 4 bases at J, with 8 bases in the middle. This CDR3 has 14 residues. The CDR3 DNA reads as TGCGCCAGCAGCTTGGGGCAGGGAGGAAACACCATATATTTT. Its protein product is CASSLGQGGNTIYF.

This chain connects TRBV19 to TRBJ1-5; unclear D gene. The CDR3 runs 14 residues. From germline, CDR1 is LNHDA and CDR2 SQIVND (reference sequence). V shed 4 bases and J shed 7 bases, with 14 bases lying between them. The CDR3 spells CASSKGGYRQPQHF. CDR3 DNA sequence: TGTGCCAGTAGTAAGGGTGGATACCGACAGCCCCAGCATTTT. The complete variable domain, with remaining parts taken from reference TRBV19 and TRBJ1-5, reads DGGITQSPKYLFRKEGQNVTLSCEQNLNHDAMYWYRQDPGQGLRLIYYSQIVNDFQKGDIAEGYSVSREKKESFPLTVTSAQKNPTAFYLCASSKGGYRQPQHFGDGTRLSIL.